These 26 T cell receptor beta chains came from one sample sequenced in a study of control samples from healthy donors and cancer patients (dated by TCRdb to about 2020). Libraries were prepared through the immunoSEQ multiplex PCR assay. The clones in this table, taken by TCRdb from immuneACCESS, are in-frame only. Not every clone is retained; where verified, under half of the shortfall comes from an unresolved V gene, and the cause of the rest is unknown. For this sample the table gives some 22,000 clones, of which more than 70% were detected only once. 38% of the sample rests with the top ten. The sequencing sample was made of PBMCs. The receptors here all came from a man between 60 and 70 years old with head and neck cancer.

The V and J genes are TRBV29-1 and TRBJ1-3; tentative D call: TRBD1 (5 bases). The germline V gene has CDR1 SQVTM and CDR2 ANQGSEA. CDR3 length equals 14 residues. V shed 5 bases and J shed 0 bases, with 11 bases lying between them. The CDR3 DNA sequence: TGCAGCGTTTCTACAGGCTACTCTGGAAACACCATATATTTT. This codes for CSVSTGYSGNTIYF.

The sample holds a few counts of this clone. The chain employs TRBV18 and TRBJ2-1; D ambiguous. V was cut by 0 bases and J by 0 bases, with 9 bases left in between. The germline gives CDR1 KGHSH, CDR2 LQKENI. This CDR3 has 16 residues. CDR3 amino acids: CASSPPARSSYNEQFF. The CDR3 region has the DNA TGTGCCAGCTCACCACCAGCGCGGAGCTCCTACAATGAGCAGTTCTTC.

V and J are TRBV3-1 (or the pseudogene TRBV3-2) and TRBJ2-2; no reliable D call. This CDR3 spans 12 amino acids. CDR1 is LGHDT and CDR2 is YNNKEL in the germline V gene (reference sequence). Trimming shortened V by 3 bases and J by 8 bases, and 7 bases separated the two germline ends. The CDR3, as DNA: TGTGCCAGCAGCCAGGAGTGGGGGGAGCTGTTTTTT. Translating it yields CASSQEWGELFF.

This clone showed up just once. The CDR3 spells CASSFPTGVGTEAFF. The CDR3 DNA reads TGTGCCAGCAGCTTTCCTACAGGGGTGGGCACTGAAGCTTTCTTT. The chain links TRBV5-6 to TRBJ1-1; 7 bases are a match to TRBD1. The CDR3 covers 15 residues. Germline lookup yields CDR1 SGHDT and CDR2 YYEEEE. V shed 2 bases, J shed 4 bases, and the junction held 8 bases outside the gene matches. Using reference TRBV5-6 and TRBJ1-1 for the parts outside the CDR3, the full variable domain is DAGVTQSPTHLIKTRGQQVTLRCSPKSGHDTVSWYQQALGQGPQFIFQYYEEEERQRGNFPDRFSGHQFPNYSSELNVNALLLGDSALYLCASSFPTGVGTEAFFGQGTRLTVV.

V and J are TRBV6-5 and TRBJ2-7, with 13 bases that match TRBD2. CDR1 MNHEY and CDR2 SVGAGI come from the germline V gene. This CDR3 has 14 amino acids. CDR3 loop: CASSRTSGGGLASV. CDR3 bases: TGTGCCAGCAGTCGGACTAGCGGGGGAGGTTTGGCGTCCGTC.

The chain is built from TRBV6-4 and TRBJ2-2; tentatively, D is TRBD2 (5 bases). CDR3 size: 15 residues. V was pared by 3 bases and J by 4 bases, with 12 bases between. Germline lookup yields CDR1 MRHNA and CDR2 SNTAGT. The CDR3 loop reads CASSEGAAGTGELFF. As DNA, the CDR3 is TGTGCCAGCAGTGAGGGAGCGGCGGGCACCGGGGAGCTGTTTTTT.

This chain joins TRBV14 and TRBJ1-6; D is uncertain. The CDR3 extends over 13 amino acids. V lost 4 bases and J lost 9, with 10 bases in between. CDR1 and CDR2 (germline): SGHDN, FVKESK. The CDR3 DNA is TGTGCCAGCAGCCTCTCTCCCCGTTCACCCCTCCACTTT. It yields the protein CASSLSPRSPLHF. The full variable domain, in which reference TRBV14 and TRBJ1-6 provide the parts outside the CDR3, is EAGVTQFPSHSVIEKGQTVTLRCDPISGHDNLYWYRRVMGKEIKFLLHFVKESKQDESGMPNNRFLAERTGGTYSTLKVQPAELEDSGVYFCASSLSPRSPLHFGNGTRLTVT.

The V gene is TRBV6-4, the J gene TRBJ1-2; TRBD1 agrees at 7 bases. With V trimmed by 6 bases and J by 0 bases, 4 bases remained unmatched. The CDR3 totals 14 residues. CDR1 MRHNA and CDR2 SNTAGT come from the germline V gene. For the CDR3, the DNA is TGTGCCAGCAGACGGGACAGCTCTAACTATGGCTACACCTTC. Protein sequence: CASRRDSSNYGYTF.

V usage is TRBV27 and J usage is TRBJ1-1; 9 bases match TRBD1. There are 14 residues in the CDR3. After removal of 4 bases from V and 4 bases from J, the junction contained 4 bases not matched to a gene. CDR1 is MNHEY, CDR2 SMNVEV, per germline (reference sequence). CDR3 loop: CASSSDRGSTEAFF. For the CDR3, the DNA is TGTGCCAGCAGTTCCGACAGGGGGTCCACTGAAGCTTTCTTT.

The chain uses TRBV6-1 and TRBJ2-7; no clear D. V was trimmed by 2 bases and J by 0 bases, leaving 8 bases between them. CDR1 and CDR2 (germline): MNHNS, SASEGT. The CDR3 consists of 14 residues. Here the CDR3 DNA reads TGTGCCAGCAGTGAAAAAGGGAACTCCTACGAGCAGTACTTC. It codes for CASSEKGNSYEQYF.

The chain recombines TRBV6-5 with TRBJ2-1, with TRBD1 as a possible D gene (6 bases). Trimming removed 2 bases from V and 9 bases from J, with 8 bases in between. CDR1 is MNHEY, CDR2 SVGAGI, per germline. CDR3 length: 12 amino acids. CDR3 in amino acids: CASSYGGTEQFF. The CDR3 DNA reads as TGTGCCAGCAGTTACGGGGGCACTGAGCAGTTCTTC.

V is TRBV12-3 or TRBV12-4 and J is TRBJ2-3, with D perhaps TRBD2 (6 bases). This CDR3 contains 11 residues. V lost 3 bases and J 8 bases, leaving 6 bases between the germline ends. This chain's CDR3 is CASSLEGTQYF. Here the CDR3 DNA reads TGTGCCAGCAGTTTGGAGGGTACGCAGTATTTT.

The chain joins TRBV9 to TRBJ1-5; TRBD1 is a possible D gene (5 bases). CDR3 length equals 15 residues. The V end lost 0 bases, the J end lost 2 bases, and 9 bases lay between the germline ends. The germline gives CDR1 SGDLS, CDR2 YYNGEE. The CDR3 bases are TGTGCCAGCAGCGTAGGCCAGGGAGGCAATCAGCCCCAGCATTTT. As protein: CASSVGQGGNQPQHF.

The table lists this clone with a few counts. This chain connects TRBV10-3 to TRBJ1-4; 12 positions agree with TRBD1. CDR3 length: 16 residues. Per germline, CDR1 ENHRY and CDR2 SYGVKD. Trimming cost V 5 bases and J 8 bases; bases outside gene matches: 9. CDR3 in DNA: TGTGCCATCAGTTCCGGGACAGGGGGCGAGGAGGAAAAACTGTTTTTT. Protein product: CAISSGTGGEEEKLFF.

This clone was seen once. V and J are TRBV5-5 and TRBJ1-2; unclear D gene. Trimming shortened V by 4 bases and J by 3 bases, and 16 bases separated the two germline ends. CDR3 length: 15 amino acids. The germline V gene has CDR1 SGHKS and CDR2 YYEKEE (reference sequence). For the CDR3, the DNA is TGTGCCAGCAGCCCGCCTGGTCTACTGGACTATGGCTACACCTTC. Protein sequence: CASSPPGLLDYGYTF.

The rearrangement links TRBV19 to TRBJ1-5; D remains ambiguous. V lost 6 bases and J 3 bases, leaving 15 bases between the germline ends. This CDR3 region has 15 residues. From germline, CDR1 is LNHDA and CDR2 SQIVND (reference sequence). The CDR3 nucleotides read TGTGCCAGTAGCCGTCGCCATCAGTCCAATCAGCCCCAGCATTTT. Protein sequence: CASSRRHQSNQPQHF.

The rearrangement links TRBV5-1 to TRBJ2-6; 8 bases fit TRBD2. Germline loops: CDR1 SGHRS, CDR2 YFSETQ. The CDR3 spans 19 residues. V was clipped by 4 bases and J by 0 bases; unmatched bases: 12. CDR3 nucleotide sequence: TGCGCCAGCAGCCCCCGGATGGGTAGCGGGAACTCTGGGGCCAACGTCCTGACTTTC. Protein: CASSPRMGSGNSGANVLTF. Using reference TRBV5-1 and TRBJ2-6 for the parts outside the CDR3, the full variable domain is KAGVTQTPRYLIKTRGQQVTLSCSPISGHRSVSWYQQTPGQGLQFLFEYFSETQRNKGNFPGRFSGRQFSNSRSEMNVSTLELGDSALYLCASSPRMGSGNSGANVLTFGAGSRLTVL.

The table lists this clone with a count of one. Other nucleotide sequences in the sample specify the same CDR3. The chain employs TRBV13 and TRBJ1-6; TRBD1 matches at 7 bases. This CDR3 is 15 amino acids long. Losses at the gene ends were 3 bases for V and 1 base for J; bases not matched to a gene: 0. Looked up from germline, CDR1 is PRHDT and CDR2 is FYEKMQ (reference sequence). The CDR3 coding sequence is TGTGCCAGCAGCTTGGGACAGTCCTATAATTCACCCCTCCACTTT. The encoded protein is CASSLGQSYNSPLHF.

V is TRBV4-1 and J is TRBJ2-3; no reliable D call. CDR3 length: 18 amino acids. The V gene's germline CDR1 is MGHRA and CDR2 YSYEKL. V shed 5 bases and J shed 3 bases, with 24 bases lying between them. The chain's CDR3 is CASSGLDGWAVGTDTQYF. For the CDR3, the DNA is TGCGCCAGCAGCGGGCTAGACGGATGGGCGGTGGGTACAGATACGCAGTATTTT.

This rearrangement joins TRBV5-6 to TRBJ2-1; the D gene is possibly TRBD2 (5 bases). This CDR3 spans 15 amino acids. Per the germline V gene, CDR1 is SGHDT and CDR2 is YYEEEE. The germline V and J ends were trimmed by 0 bases and 1 base, with 8 bases remaining between them. CDR3 DNA sequence: TGTGCCAGCAGCTTGGTGGGGAGATCCTACAATGAGCAGTTCTTC. This encodes CASSLVGRSYNEQFF.

The J gene is TRBJ1-6, the V gene TRBV6-1; D unclear. V was trimmed by 2 bases and J by 7 bases, leaving 12 bases between them. This CDR3 has 15 amino acids. The germline V gene encodes CDR1 MNHNS and CDR2 SASEGT. CDR3 in amino acids: CASSEYGPGNSPLHF. The CDR3 DNA sequence: TGTGCCAGCAGTGAATATGGGCCTGGAAATTCACCCCTCCACTTT.

The chain has TRBV18 and TRBJ2-1; the match to TRBD2 covers 10 bases. V shed 6 bases and J 2 bases; nucleotides not matched to a gene: 13. The germline V gene encodes CDR1 KGHSH and CDR2 LQKENI. The CDR3 has 18 amino acids. CDR3 sequence reads: CASSPTSGAGGTYNEQFF. The DNA for the CDR3 is TGTGCCAGCTCCCCGACTAGCGGAGCGGGGGGGACCTACAATGAGCAGTTCTTC.

This sequence joins TRBV5-1 and TRBJ2-2; the match to TRBD2 covers 9 bases. The V segment lost 1 base and the J segment 3 bases; nucleotides outside the gene matches: 4. This CDR3 region has 16 residues. CDR1 is SGHRS and CDR2 is YFSETQ in the germline V gene. In DNA form, the CDR3 reads TGCGCCAGCAGCTTGACTAGCGGGTCTTACACCGGGGAGCTGTTTTTT. Translating gives CASSLTSGSYTGELFF.

The chain couples TRBV9 to TRBJ1-1, with TRBD1 as a possible D gene (6 bases). V lost 3 bases, J lost 0 bases, and 18 bases lay in between. This CDR3 contains 17 residues. CDR1 and CDR2 from the germline V gene are SGDLS and YYNGEE. The CDR3 is CASSAGGRDTLNTEAFF. CDR3 DNA sequence: TGTGCCAGCAGCGCCGGTGGTCGGGACACCTTGAACACTGAAGCTTTCTTT.

V is TRBV6-5 and J is TRBJ2-5; D perhaps matches TRBD1 (6 bases). Germline V gene lookup returns CDR1 MNHEY and CDR2 SVGAGI. This CDR3 contains 15 residues. Trimming cost V 0 bases and J 1 base, with 9 bases left between them. CDR3 DNA: TGTGCCAGCAGTTACTCCGGGACACCCCAAGAGACCCAGTACTTC. This encodes CASSYSGTPQETQYF.

The CDR3 DNA reads TGCAGCGTTGAAGGTGGGGCCAAAAACATTCAGTACTTC. This sequence encodes CSVEGGAKNIQYF. The chain couples TRBV29-1 to TRBJ2-4; no clear D gene. CDR3 size: 13 residues. CDR1 is SQVTM, CDR2 ANQGSEA, per germline. V lost 1 base and J 1 base, leaving 5 bases between the germline ends.